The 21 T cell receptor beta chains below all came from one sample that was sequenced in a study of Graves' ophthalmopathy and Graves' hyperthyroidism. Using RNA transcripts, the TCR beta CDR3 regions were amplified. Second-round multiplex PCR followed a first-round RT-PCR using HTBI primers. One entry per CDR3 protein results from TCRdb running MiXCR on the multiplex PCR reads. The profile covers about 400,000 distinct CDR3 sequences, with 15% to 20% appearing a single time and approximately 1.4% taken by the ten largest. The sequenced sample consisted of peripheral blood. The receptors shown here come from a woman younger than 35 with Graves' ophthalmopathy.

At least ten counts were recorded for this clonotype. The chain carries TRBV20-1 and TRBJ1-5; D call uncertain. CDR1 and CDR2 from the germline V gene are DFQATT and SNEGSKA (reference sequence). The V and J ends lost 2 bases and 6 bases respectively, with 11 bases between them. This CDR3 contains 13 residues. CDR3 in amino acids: CSARSPPGQPQHF. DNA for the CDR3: TGCAGTGCTAGATCTCCTCCGGGTCAGCCCCAGCATTTT.

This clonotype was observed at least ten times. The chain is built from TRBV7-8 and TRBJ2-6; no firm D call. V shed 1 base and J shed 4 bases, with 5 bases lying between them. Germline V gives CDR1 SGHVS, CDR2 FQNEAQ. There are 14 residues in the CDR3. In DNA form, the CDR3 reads TGTGCCAGCAGCTTAGTTGTGGGGGCCAACGTCCTGACTTTC. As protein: CASSLVVGANVLTF. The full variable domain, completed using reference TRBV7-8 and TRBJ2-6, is GAGVSQSPRYKVAKRGQDVALRCDPISGHVSLFWYQQALGQGPEFLTYFQNEAQLDKSGLPSDRFFAERPEGSVSTLKIQRTQQEDSAVYLCASSLVVGANVLTFGAGSRLTVL.

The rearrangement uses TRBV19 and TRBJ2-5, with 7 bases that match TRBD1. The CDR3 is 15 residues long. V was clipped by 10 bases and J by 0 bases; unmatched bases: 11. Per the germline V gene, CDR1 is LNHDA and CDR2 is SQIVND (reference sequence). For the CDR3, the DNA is TGTGCCACCTCCAGAACAACAGGGGACCAAGAGACCCAGTACTTC. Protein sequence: CATSRTTGDQETQYF.

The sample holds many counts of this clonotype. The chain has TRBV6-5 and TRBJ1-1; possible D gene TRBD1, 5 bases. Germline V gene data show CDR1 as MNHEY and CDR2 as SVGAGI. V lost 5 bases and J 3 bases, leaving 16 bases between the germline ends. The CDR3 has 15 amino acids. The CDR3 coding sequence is TGTGCCAGCAGTCCTTTGGGGGGTTTGGACACTGAAGCTTTCTTT. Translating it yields CASSPLGGLDTEAFF.

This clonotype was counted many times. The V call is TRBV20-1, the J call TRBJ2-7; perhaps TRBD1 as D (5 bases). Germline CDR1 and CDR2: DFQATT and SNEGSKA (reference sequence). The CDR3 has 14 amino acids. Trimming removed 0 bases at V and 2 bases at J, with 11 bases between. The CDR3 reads CSAREGAITYEQYF. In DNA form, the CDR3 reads TGCAGTGCTAGAGAAGGGGCGATAACCTACGAGCAGTACTTC.

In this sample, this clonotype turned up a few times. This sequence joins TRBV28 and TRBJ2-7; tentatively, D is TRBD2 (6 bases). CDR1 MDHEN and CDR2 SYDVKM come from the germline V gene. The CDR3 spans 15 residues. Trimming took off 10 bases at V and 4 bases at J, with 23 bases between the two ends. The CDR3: CATTLGGSLSYEQYF. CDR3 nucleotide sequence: TGTGCCACCACCTTGGGGGGATCCTTATCTTACGAGCAGTACTTC.

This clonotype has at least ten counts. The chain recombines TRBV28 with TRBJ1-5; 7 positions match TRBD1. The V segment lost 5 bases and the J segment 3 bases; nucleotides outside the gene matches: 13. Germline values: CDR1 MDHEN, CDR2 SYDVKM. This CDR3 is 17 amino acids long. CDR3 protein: CASSPRGRGPVNQPQHF. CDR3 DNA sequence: TGTGCCAGCAGTCCCCGGGGAAGGGGGCCCGTCAATCAGCCCCAGCATTTT.

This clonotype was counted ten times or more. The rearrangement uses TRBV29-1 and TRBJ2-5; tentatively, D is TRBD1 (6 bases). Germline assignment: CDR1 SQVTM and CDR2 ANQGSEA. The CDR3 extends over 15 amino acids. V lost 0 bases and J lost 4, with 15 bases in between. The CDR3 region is CSVEDSRGTRETQYF. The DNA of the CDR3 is TGCAGCGTTGAAGACTCCCGTGGGACAAGAGAGACCCAGTACTTC. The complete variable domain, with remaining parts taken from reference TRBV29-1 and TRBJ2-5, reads SAVISQKPSRDICQRGTSLTIQCQVDSQVTMMFWYRQQPGQSLTLIATANQGSEATYESGFVIDKFPISRPNLTFSTLTVSNMSPEDSSIYLCSVEDSRGTRETQYFGPGTRLLVL.

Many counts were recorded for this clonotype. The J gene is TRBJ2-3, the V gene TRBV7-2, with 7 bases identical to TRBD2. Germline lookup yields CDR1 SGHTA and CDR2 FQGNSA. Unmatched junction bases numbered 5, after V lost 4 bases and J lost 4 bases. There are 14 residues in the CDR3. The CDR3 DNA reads TGTGCCAGCAGCTGGACTAGTGTCCCAGATACGCAGTATTTT. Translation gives CASSWTSVPDTQYF.

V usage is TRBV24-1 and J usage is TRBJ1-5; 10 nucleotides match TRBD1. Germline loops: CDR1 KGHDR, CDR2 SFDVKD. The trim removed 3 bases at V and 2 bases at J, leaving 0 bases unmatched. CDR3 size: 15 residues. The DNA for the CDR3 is TGTGCCACCAGTGATGGGACAGGGGGCAATCAGCCCCAGCATTTT. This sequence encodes CATSDGTGGNQPQHF.

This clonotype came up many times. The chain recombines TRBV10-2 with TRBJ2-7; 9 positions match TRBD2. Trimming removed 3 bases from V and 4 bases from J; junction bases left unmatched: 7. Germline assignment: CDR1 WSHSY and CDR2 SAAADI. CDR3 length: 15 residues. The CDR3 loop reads CASSDGLAGWYEQYF. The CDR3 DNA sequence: TGCGCCAGCAGTGACGGGCTAGCGGGATGGTACGAGCAGTACTTC.

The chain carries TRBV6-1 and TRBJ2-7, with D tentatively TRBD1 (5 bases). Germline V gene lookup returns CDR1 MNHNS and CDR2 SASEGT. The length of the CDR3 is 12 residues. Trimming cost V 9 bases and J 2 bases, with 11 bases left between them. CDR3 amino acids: CASFSRAYEQYF. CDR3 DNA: TGTGCCAGTTTCTCCAGGGCCTACGAGCAGTACTTC.

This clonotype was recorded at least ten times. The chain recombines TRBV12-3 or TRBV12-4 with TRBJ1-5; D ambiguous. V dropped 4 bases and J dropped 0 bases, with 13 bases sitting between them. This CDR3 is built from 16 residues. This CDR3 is CASSSSDRLSNQPQHF. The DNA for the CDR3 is TGTGCCAGCAGTTCCTCGGACCGACTTAGCAATCAGCCCCAGCATTTT.

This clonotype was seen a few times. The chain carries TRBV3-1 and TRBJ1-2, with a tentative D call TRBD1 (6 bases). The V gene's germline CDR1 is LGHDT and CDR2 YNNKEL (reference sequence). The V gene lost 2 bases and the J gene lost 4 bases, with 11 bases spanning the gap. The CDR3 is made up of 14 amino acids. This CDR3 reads CASSQKGQGYGYTF. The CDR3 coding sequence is TGTGCCAGCAGCCAAAAGGGACAAGGCTATGGCTACACCTTC.

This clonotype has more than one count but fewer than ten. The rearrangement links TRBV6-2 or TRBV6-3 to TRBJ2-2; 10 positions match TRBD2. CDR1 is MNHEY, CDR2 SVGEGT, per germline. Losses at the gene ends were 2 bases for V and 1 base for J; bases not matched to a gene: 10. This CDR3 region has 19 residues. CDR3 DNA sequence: TGTGCCAGCAGTTACCGTCGAGTAGCGGGAGGCCTGAACACCGGGGAGCTGTTTTTT. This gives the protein CASSYRRVAGGLNTGELFF.

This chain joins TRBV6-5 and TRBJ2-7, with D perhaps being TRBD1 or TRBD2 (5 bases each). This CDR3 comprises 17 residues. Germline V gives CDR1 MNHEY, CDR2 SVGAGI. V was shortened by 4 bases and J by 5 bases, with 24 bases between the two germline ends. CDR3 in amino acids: CASSFSPQGEWVDEQYF. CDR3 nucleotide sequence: TGTGCCAGCAGTTTTTCCCCCCAGGGAGAATGGGTAGACGAGCAGTACTTC.

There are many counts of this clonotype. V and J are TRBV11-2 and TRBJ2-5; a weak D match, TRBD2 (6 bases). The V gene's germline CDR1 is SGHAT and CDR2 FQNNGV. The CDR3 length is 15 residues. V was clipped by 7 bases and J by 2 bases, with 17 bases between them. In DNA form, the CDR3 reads TGTGCCAGCACCCTAGGCGGGGCAACGCAAGAGACCCAGTACTTC. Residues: CASTLGGATQETQYF.

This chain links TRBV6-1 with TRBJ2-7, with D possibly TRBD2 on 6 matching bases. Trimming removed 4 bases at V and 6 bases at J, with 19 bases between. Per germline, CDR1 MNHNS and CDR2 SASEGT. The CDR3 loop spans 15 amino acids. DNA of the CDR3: TGTGCCAGCAGTGGCCGGGACGGCGGGACCGGCGAGCAGTACTTC. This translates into CASSGRDGGTGEQYF.

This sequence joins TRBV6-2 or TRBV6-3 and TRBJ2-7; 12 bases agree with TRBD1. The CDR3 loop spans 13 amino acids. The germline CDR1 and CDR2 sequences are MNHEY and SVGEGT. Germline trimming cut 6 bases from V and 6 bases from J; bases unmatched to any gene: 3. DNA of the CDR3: TGTGCCAGCAGGGGACAGGGGGCTCTCGAGCAGTACTTC. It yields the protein CASRGQGALEQYF.

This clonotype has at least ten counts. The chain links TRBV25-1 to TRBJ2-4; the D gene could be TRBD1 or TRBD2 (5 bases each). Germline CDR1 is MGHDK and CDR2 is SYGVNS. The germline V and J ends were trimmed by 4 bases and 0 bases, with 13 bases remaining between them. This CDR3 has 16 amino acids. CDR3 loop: CASSGGTILAKNIQYF. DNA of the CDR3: TGTGCCAGCAGTGGGGGGACCATCCTAGCCAAAAACATTCAGTACTTC.

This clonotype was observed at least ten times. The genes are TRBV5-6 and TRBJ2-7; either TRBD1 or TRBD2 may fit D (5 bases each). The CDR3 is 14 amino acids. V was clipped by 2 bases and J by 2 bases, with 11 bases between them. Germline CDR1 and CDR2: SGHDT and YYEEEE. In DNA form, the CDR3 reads TGTGCCAGCAGCTTCGGGACCACGACCTACGAGCAGTACTTC. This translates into CASSFGTTTYEQYF. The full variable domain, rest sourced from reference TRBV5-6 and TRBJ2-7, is DAGVTQSPTHLIKTRGQQVTLRCSPKSGHDTVSWYQQALGQGPQFIFQYYEEEERQRGNFPDRFSGHQFPNYSSELNVNALLLGDSALYLCASSFGTTTYEQYFGPGTRLTVT.